A selection of T cell receptor beta chains follows, all from one sample in a study of blood T cell repertoires in COVID-19. Measured with immunoSEQ multiplex PCR; TCRdb has only the in-frame clones, and not every one. The table includes approximately 230,000 clones, almost 90% detected once. Input material: peripheral blood. Source of these receptors: a man older than 75 with acute or convalescent COVID-19. Both conserved end residues are part of each CDR3. D genes are given only for firm matches. Clone size appears in some rows only: once, few, many, or a class for an expanded clone.

TRBV18,TRBD1,NA,TRBJ1-1,TGTGCCAGCTCAAGCTCATTACAGGGGGTGGACACTGAAGCTTTCTTT,CASSSSLQGVDTEAFF
TRBV7-2,TRBD2,NA,TRBJ2-7,TGTGCCAGCAGCTTAGGGTCTAGCGGGGCTACAGCTTCCTACGAGCAGTACTTC,CASSLGSSGATASYEQYF
TRBV28,TRBD1,NA,TRBJ2-4,TGTGCCAGCAGCCCAAGGGACAGGGCAATTCAGTACTTC,CASSPRDRAIQYF
TRBV7-9,NA,NA,TRBJ2-1,TGTGCCAGCAGCTTAGCCCTACTAAGCTCCTACAATGAGCAGTTCTTC,CASSLALLSSYNEQFF
TRBV5-6,TRBD1,NA,TRBJ1-2,TGTGCCAGCAGCTTGTCAGGGGGCGGTGAAGGCTACACCTTC,CASSLSGGGEGYTF
TRBV19,NA,NA,TRBJ2-1,TGTGCCAGTTCTCGGAGGGAGAGCGATGAGCAGTTCTTC,CASSRRESDEQFF
TRBV7-8,NA,NA,TRBJ1-2,TGTGCCAGCAGCTTTTCAAAAGGAGGTTATGGCTACACCTTC,CASSFSKGGYGYTF
TRBV13,TRBD2,NA,TRBJ2-5,TGTGCCAGCAGTTTGGGCCGGGAGGTGAGAGAGACCCAGTACTTC,CASSLGREVRETQYF
TRBV28,NA,NA,TRBJ1-5,TGTGCCAGCAGGACGACAGGAGGTCAGCCCCAGCATTTT,CASRTTGGQPQHF
TRBV28,NA,NA,TRBJ2-7,TGTGCCAGCATGGGTTTGGCGGTTAATGAGCAGTACTTC,CASMGLAVNEQYF
TRBV10-3,NA,once,TRBJ2-1,TGTGCCACCATGGTCTTGGGCGGGATATACAATGAGCAGTTCTTC,CATMVLGGIYNEQFF
TRBV28,NA,once,TRBJ1-2,TGTGCCAGCAGAATCCGGGTACCCTATGGCTACACCTTC,CASRIRVPYGYTF
TRBV7-2,NA,NA,TRBJ1-2,TGTGCCAGCAGCTTAAGTGGGGGGAAAGTAGGCTACACCTTC,CASSLSGGKVGYTF
TRBV6-6,NA,NA,TRBJ1-4,TGTGCCAGCAGGCCCATAGGCAGGGGTAATGAAAAACTGTTTTTT,CASRPIGRGNEKLFF
TRBV5-1,TRBD1,NA,TRBJ1-1,TGCGCCAGCAGCCTGGGACAGGCATCAGAAGCTTTCTTT,CASSLGQASEAFF
TRBV6-1,TRBD2,NA,TRBJ2-1,TGTGCCAGCAGTGAAGCTCGCGGGAGCTCCTACAATGAGCAGTTCTTC,CASSEARGSSYNEQFF
TRBV29-1,TRBD2,NA,TRBJ2-1,TGCAGCGTCCCTACTAGCGGGGTTTACAATGAGCAGTTCTTC,CSVPTSGVYNEQFF
TRBV6-5,NA,NA,TRBJ2-7,TGTGCCAGCAGTCTCGAGGCGGGGCGAACGTACGAGCAGTACTTC,CASSLEAGRTYEQYF
TRBV28,TRBD1,NA,TRBJ1-5,TGTGCCAGCAGGGTAGGGACAGGGGACAATCAGCCCCAGCATTTT,CASRVGTGDNQPQHF
TRBV6-2/TRBV6-3,NA,NA,TRBJ2-2,TGTGCCAGCAGTTACGACTCGCGAGTTTCCACCGGGGAGCTGTTTTTT,CASSYDSRVSTGELFF
TRBV10-3,NA,NA,TRBJ2-1,TGTGCCATCAGTGAGTCCTTACAGGTAAATGAGCAGTTCTTC,CAISESLQVNEQFF
TRBV9,TRBD1,NA,TRBJ2-3,TGTGCCAGCAGCCCTGGGACAGGCGAAAAGGGCGCACTGTATTTT,CASSPGTGEKGALYF
TRBV13,TRBD1,NA,TRBJ1-6,TGTGCCAGCAGCATGGGACAGCCCTTTAATTCACCCCTCCACTTT,CASSMGQPFNSPLHF
TRBV24-1,NA,NA,TRBJ2-2,TGTGCCACCACTCGAGGGGGTACCGGGGAGCTGTTTTTT,CATTRGGTGELFF
TRBV7-3,NA,NA,TRBJ1-1,TGTGCCAGCAGCTTGGAGGGTTGGGACACTGAAGCTTTCTTT,CASSLEGWDTEAFF
TRBV4-1,NA,NA,TRBJ1-1,TGCGCCAGCAGCCAAGATTCGGGGGCAGGGACTAAAGCTTTCTTT,CASSQDSGAGTKAFF
TRBV20-1,NA,NA,TRBJ1-1,TGCAGTGCTAGCGGGGGGGCTGAAGCTTTCTTT,CSASGGAEAFF
TRBV10-3,NA,NA,TRBJ1-2,TGTGCCATCAGTGAGATGATCGGCGCGGATTATGGCTACACCTTC,CAISEMIGADYGYTF
TRBV13,NA,NA,TRBJ2-1,TGTGCCAGCAGCTTCAGGACTTCTTACAATGAGCAGTTCTTC,CASSFRTSYNEQFF
TRBV7-9,TRBD1,NA,TRBJ1-2,TGTGCCAGCAGCACCGGGACAGGGCTCTCTAACTATGGCTACACCTTC,CASSTGTGLSNYGYTF
TRBV29-1,NA,NA,TRBJ1-1,TGCAGCGGATGGGGGACATTGAACACTGAAGCTTTCTTT,CSGWGTLNTEAFF
TRBV7-9,NA,NA,TRBJ2-7,TGTGCCAGCAGCTTAGGACAGGTTCGCTACGAGCAGTACTTC,CASSLGQVRYEQYF
TRBV27,TRBD2,NA,TRBJ2-6,TGTGCCAGCAGTTTATATAGCGGGATCCAACGTGGGGCCAACGTCCTGACTTTC,CASSLYSGIQRGANVLTF
TRBV7-2,NA,NA,TRBJ2-7,TGTGCCAGCAGCTTTTGGGGCAGCATTTACGAGCAGTACTTC,CASSFWGSIYEQYF
TRBV19,TRBD2,NA,TRBJ2-3,TGTGCCACTTCACTAGCGGGGGACGAAGATACGCAGTATTTT,CATSLAGDEDTQYF
TRBV18,TRBD2,NA,TRBJ2-1,TGTGCCAGCTCACCACGGCTAGCGGGGGGACAGGAGCAGTTCTTC,CASSPRLAGGQEQFF
TRBV19,NA,NA,TRBJ1-5,TGTGCCAGTAGTATAGATCCCAGGGGCGCAAATCAGCCCCAGCATTTT,CASSIDPRGANQPQHF
TRBV3-1/TRBV3-2,NA,few,TRBJ1-4,TGTGCCAGCAGCCAAGGGGTACAGCCGAATGAAAAACTGTTTTTT,CASSQGVQPNEKLFF
TRBV7-8,NA,NA,TRBJ1-5,TGTGCCAGCAGCCCTCCAGGAGGGGAGGGTCAGCCCCAGCATTTT,CASSPPGGEGQPQHF
TRBV6-6,TRBD2,NA,TRBJ2-5,TGTGCCAGCACGAGGGAGGGCAGAAACAGAGAGACCCAGTACTTC,CASTREGRNRETQYF
TRBV7-3,NA,NA,TRBJ1-1,TGTGCCAGCAGCCAAAGGGCAGGGTTTGAAGCTTTCTTT,CASSQRAGFEAFF
TRBV7-2,TRBD1,few,TRBJ2-2,TGTGCCAGCAGCTTAAGGTGGGACAGAGTTACCGGGGAGCTGTTTTTT,CASSLRWDRVTGELFF
TRBV6-6,NA,NA,TRBJ2-3,TGTGCCAGCATTCTAGAGGGCACAGATACGCAGTATTTT,CASILEGTDTQYF
TRBV11-3,NA,NA,TRBJ2-1,TGTGCCAGCAGCTTGTATCAGGGTCTCGAGCAGTTCTTC,CASSLYQGLEQFF
TRBV5-1,NA,NA,TRBJ2-3,TGCGCCAGCTGGGGAGTCCGCGCAGATACGCAGTATTTT,CASWGVRADTQYF
TRBV5-4,TRBD1,NA,TRBJ2-3,TGTGCCAGCAGCACTGAGGGGGCCAGGACGGATACGCAGTATTTT,CASSTEGARTDTQYF
TRBV11-1,NA,NA,TRBJ1-1,TGTGCCAGCAGCTTCGAATCGAGGAACACTGAAGCTTTCTTT,CASSFESRNTEAFF
TRBV6-2/TRBV6-3,NA,NA,TRBJ2-3,TGTGCCAGCAGTTATACCGGGACTAGCACAGATACGCAGTATTTT,CASSYTGTSTDTQYF
TRBV6-5,NA,many,TRBJ2-6,TGTGCCAGCAGTTTTCAGGGTACAGGGGCCAACGTCCTGACTTTC,CASSFQGTGANVLTF
TRBV7-3,NA,NA,TRBJ2-2,TGTGCCAGCAACCTCGGGGTACCAACCACCGGGGAGCTGTTTTTT,CASNLGVPTTGELFF
TRBV5-4,TRBD2,NA,TRBJ2-5,TGTGCCAGCAGGAATCGACTAGCGGGGGAAGAGACCCAGTACTTC,CASRNRLAGEETQYF
TRBV5-1,NA,NA,TRBJ2-7,TGCGCCAGCAGCCAAGAAGGGGCCTACGAGCAGTACTTC,CASSQEGAYEQYF
TRBV4-3,NA,NA,TRBJ1-2,TGCGCCAGCAGCCAGATGACAGACCTTAACTATGGCTACACCTTC,CASSQMTDLNYGYTF
TRBV28,TRBD1,NA,TRBJ1-5,TGTGCCAGTTGGGAAGGACAGGCGTATAGCAATCAGCCCCAGCATTTT,CASWEGQAYSNQPQHF